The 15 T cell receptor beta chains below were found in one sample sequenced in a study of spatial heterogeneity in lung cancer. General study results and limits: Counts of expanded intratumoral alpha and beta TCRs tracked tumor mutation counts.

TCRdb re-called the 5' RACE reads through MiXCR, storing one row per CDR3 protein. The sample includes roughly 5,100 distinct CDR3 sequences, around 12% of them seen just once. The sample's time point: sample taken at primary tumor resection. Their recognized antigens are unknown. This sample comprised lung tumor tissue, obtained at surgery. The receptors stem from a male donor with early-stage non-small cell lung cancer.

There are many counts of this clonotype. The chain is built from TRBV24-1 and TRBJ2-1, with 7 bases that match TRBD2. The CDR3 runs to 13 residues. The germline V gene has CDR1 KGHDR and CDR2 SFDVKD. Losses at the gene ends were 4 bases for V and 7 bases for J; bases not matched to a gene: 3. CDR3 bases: TGTGCCACCAGTGAGGGGACTACAAATGAGCAGTTCTTC. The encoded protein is CATSEGTTNEQFF.

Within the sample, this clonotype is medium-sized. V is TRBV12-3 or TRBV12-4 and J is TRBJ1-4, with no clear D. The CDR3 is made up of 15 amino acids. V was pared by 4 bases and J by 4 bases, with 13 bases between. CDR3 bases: TGTGCCAGCAGTTCACGACAAGGTTATAATGAAAAACTGTTTTTT. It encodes CASSSRQGYNEKLFF.

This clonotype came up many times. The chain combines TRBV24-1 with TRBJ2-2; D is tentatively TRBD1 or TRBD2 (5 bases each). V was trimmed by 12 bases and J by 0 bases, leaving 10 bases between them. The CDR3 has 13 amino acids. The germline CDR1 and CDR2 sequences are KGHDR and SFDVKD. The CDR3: CASGTTNTGELFF. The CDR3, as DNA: TGTGCCTCCGGGACGACGAACACCGGGGAGCTGTTTTTT.

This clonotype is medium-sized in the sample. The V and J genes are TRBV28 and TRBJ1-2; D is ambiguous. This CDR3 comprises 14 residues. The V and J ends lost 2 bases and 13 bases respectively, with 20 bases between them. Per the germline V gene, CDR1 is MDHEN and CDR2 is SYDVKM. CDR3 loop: CASSLGGPGRTGTF. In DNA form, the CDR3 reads TGTGCCAGCAGTTTAGGCGGGCCTGGACGCACGGGCACCTTC.

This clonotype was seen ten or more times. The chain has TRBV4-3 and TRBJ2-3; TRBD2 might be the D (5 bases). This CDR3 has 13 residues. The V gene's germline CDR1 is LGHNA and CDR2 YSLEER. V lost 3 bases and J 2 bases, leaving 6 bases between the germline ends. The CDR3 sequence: CASSQGATDTQYF. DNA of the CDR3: TGCGCCAGCAGCCAGGGAGCCACAGATACGCAGTATTTT.

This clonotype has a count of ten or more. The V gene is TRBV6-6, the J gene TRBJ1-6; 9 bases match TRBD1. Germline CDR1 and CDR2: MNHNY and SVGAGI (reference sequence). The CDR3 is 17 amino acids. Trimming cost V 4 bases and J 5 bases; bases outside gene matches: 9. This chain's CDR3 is CASSSLRTGANNSPLHF. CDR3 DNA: TGTGCCAGCAGTTCCCTACGGACAGGGGCCAATAATTCACCCCTCCACTTT.

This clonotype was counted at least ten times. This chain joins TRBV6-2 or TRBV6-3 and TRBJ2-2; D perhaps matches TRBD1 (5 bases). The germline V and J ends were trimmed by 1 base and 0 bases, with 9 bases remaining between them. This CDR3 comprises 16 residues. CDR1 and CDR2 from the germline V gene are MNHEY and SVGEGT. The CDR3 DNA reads TGTGCCAGCAGTTACTTCACGACAGCGAACACCGGGGAGCTGTTTTTT. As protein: CASSYFTTANTGELFF.

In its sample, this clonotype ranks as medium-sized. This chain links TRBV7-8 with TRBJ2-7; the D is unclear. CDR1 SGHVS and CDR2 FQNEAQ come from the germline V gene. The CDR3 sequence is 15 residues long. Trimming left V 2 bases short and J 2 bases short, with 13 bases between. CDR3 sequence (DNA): TGTGCCAGCAGCTTACTCTCAGGACCAACCTACGAGCAGTACTTC. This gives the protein CASSLLSGPTYEQYF.

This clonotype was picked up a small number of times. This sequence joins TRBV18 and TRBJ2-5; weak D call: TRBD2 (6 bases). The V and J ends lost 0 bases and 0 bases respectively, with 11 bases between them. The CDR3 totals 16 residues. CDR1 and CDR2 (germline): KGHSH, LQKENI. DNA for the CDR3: TGTGCCAGCTCACCACCTAGCGGAGGGTACCAAGAGACCCAGTACTTC. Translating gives CASSPPSGGYQETQYF.

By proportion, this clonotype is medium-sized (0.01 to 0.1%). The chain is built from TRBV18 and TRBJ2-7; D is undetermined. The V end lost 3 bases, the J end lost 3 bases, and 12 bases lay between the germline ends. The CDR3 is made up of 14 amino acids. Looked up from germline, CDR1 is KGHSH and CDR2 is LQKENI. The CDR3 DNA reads TGTGCCAGCTCACCTGACACGAGCTACTACGAGCAGTACTTC. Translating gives CASSPDTSYYEQYF.

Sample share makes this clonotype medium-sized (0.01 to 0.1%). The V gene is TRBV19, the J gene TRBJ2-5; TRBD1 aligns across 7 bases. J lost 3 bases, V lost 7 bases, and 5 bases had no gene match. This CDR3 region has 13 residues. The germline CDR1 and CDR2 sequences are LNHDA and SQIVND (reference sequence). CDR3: CASIWGTEETQYF. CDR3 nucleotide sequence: TGTGCCAGTATTTGGGGGACAGAAGAGACCCAGTACTTC.

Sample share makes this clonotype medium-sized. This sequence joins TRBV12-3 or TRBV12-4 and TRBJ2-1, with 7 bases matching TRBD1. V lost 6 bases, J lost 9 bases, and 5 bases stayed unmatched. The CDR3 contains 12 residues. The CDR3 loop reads CASSQGDGEQFF. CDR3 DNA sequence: TGTGCCAGCAGCCAGGGGGATGGTGAGCAGTTCTTC.

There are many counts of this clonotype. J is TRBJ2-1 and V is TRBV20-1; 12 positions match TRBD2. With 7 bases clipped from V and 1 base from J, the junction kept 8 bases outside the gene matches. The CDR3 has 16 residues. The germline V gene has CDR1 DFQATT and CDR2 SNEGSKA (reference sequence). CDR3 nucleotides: TGCAGTGTTACCGGACTAGCGGGGCTATCCTACAATGAGCAGTTCTTC. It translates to CSVTGLAGLSYNEQFF.

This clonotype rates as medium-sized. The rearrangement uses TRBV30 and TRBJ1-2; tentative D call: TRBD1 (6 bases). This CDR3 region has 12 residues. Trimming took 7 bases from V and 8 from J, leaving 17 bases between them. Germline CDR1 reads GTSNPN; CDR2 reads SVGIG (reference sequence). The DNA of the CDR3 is TGTGCCTCTTCATGGGGGGCCGGGGGCTACACCTTC. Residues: CASSWGAGGYTF.

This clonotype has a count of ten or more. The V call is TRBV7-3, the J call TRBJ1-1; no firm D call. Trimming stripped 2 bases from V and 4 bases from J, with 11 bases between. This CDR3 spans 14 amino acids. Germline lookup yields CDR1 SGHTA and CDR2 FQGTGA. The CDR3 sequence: CASSLRLEGTEAFF. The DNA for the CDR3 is TGTGCCAGCAGCTTACGGTTAGAGGGCACTGAAGCTTTCTTT.